This T cell receptor beta chain was sequenced for a study of blood T cell repertoires in COVID-19 (dated by TCRdb to the early 2020s). Concerning the study at large: Samples from collaborators originated in the United States, Italy and Spain and spanned both the acute and convalescent phases of COVID-19. The material from the prospective study consisted of cDNA or gDNA derived from T cells, B-cell-depleted T cells, or PBMCs. Subjects who had been exposed to COVID-19, were actively infected with it, or had recovered from it provided the deeply sampled blood TCRbeta repertoires that made up the dataset. The repertoires were released in a freely available public database meant as a resource for research on the immune response to SARS-CoV-2. Samples came from the ongoing ImmuneRACE study (first 160 participants) plus 1,254 subjects from 6 global collaborators. The sample metadata nearly always contained a de-identified subject ID, COVID-19 status, age in years and sex. Where available, HLA class I and class II types were obtained from metadata supplied by the sample provider rather than from assay-based typing.

With respect to this clone: Its antigen has not been determined. Base qualities are not recorded, but no much larger clone differs from it by a single base.

Ends trimmed: V by 5 bases, J by 0 bases; bases unmatched to a gene: 2. CDR1 is given as GTSNPN and CDR2 as SVGIG, both from the germline V gene (reference sequence). The CDR3 runs 13 residues from the cysteine to the phenylalanine. Just the 39-base CDR3 DNA is kept, in frame starting at base 1. TCRbeta CDR3 regions were amplified from genomic DNA by means of the immunoSEQ Assay, a bias-controlled multiplex PCR. For the original study's pipeline: Within the assay, amplification of reference gene primers was used to estimate how many nucleated cells each sample contained. To quantify the absolute abundance of each unique TCRbeta CDR3 rearrangement, sequence reads were collapsed and filtered. For each sample, productive Simpson clonality was calculated as the square root of Simpson's diversity index over productive rearrangements. TCRdb mirrors the immuneACCESS table, restricted to in-frame sequences. Some clones are absent from its copies; in checked studies, under half trace to an unresolved V gene, and the reason for the others is unknown. V, J and clone size derive from that table, while D and trimming were established from the DNA sequence. The sample has about 250,000 clones on record, over 75% of them singletons. The top ten clones comprise around 1.7% of the sample.

Overall results and qualifications from the work: Clinical and demographic metadata were provided uncurated, with the amount varying by source and participant.

In the prospective study, participants were about 18 to 95 years old, resided in 24 geographic areas of the United States, and were enrolled through a virtual design. To assign participants to cohorts, the prospective study relied on clinical history that participants themselves reported in a screening survey and a study questionnaire. Recovered participants in ImmuneRACE Cohort 3 were defined by two consecutive negative NP/OP PCR tests, clearance by a healthcare professional, or resolution of symptoms. In the prospective study, whole blood, serum and a nasopharyngeal or oropharyngeal swab were collected from each participant by mobile phlebotomists. Participants in the prospective study had the option to provide additional blood draws and questionnaires over a roughly 2-month period. Blood samples from the prospective study were shipped frozen or at room temperature prior to DNA extraction.

The specimen sequenced was PBMCs or T cells enriched from blood (not recorded which). In this chain, TRBV30 is recombined with TRBJ2-7, and TRBD1 matches 9 of the central bases. The receptor comes from a man aged 35 to 55 who had recovered from COVID-19. Here is the DNA: TGTGCCTGGGGGACAGGGAGCTCCTACGAGCAGTACTTC. Its coded protein is CAWGTGSSYEQYF.